This T cell receptor beta chain was recovered during a study of memory CD4+ T cells and cytomegalovirus serostatus (dated by TCRdb to between 2018 and 2020). The study in broad terms: The cohort included roughly 35 healthy adults from Belgium, of whom 9 were CMV seropositive and about 25 were CMV seronegative. CD4+ memory TCRbeta repertoires of a Belgian cohort with known cytomegalovirus serostatus were sequenced in order to replicate a published TCR-based CMV serostatus classifier.

Single viable CD3+CD4+CD8-CD45RO+ cells were sorted as memory CD4+ T cells on a FACSAria II. CMV serostatus was determined with a Roche Elecsys assay detecting serum IgG against CMV pp150, pp28, p38 and p52. After thawing, total CD4+ T cells were enriched by positive selection with CD4 magnetic microbeads. The samples came from a different study that was designed specifically to examine the CD4+ T cell memory repertoire. Peripheral blood mononuclear cells were isolated and cryopreserved following standard operating procedures; serum was stored at -80 °C. The staining used CD3-PerCP (BW264/56), CD4-APC (RPA-T4), CD45RO-PE (UCHT1) and CD8-Pacific Orange (3B5) antibodies, and Sytox blue was used to exclude non-viable cells. General study outcomes and caveats: Results were interpreted as suggesting that the CMV-associated TCR signature is largely present in the CD4+ memory repertoire. On the Belgian cohort, the classifier based on the original framework reached a median bootstrapped AUC of approximately 0.95, with a 95% CI of 0.76-1.00. Only CD4+CD45RO+ memory cells were sequenced, in contrast to the original study, in which naive and memory CD4+ and CD8+ populations were covered. For predicting CMV serostatus, the median bootstrapped AUC was about 0.95 using the original framework and almost 0.93 using a US-trained random forest. Among the 150 to 200 previously reported CMV-associated TCRbeta sequences, approximately 70 showed up in the CD4+ memory repertoires, with each one found in between one and five individuals.

As regards this clone: The specificity of this receptor is unknown. No base quality information exists; no much larger clone differs at one position.

Genomic DNA was extracted from sorted cells with the Quick-DNA Microprep Kit. Amplification of TCRbeta DNA was done with the immunoSEQ hsTCRbeta kit, following the protocol from the manufacturer. TCRbeta libraries were sequenced on an Illumina MiSeq instrument. In the paper's pipeline: After out-of-frame sequences were removed, 2,204,828 distinct TCRbeta sequences remained, averaging around 70,000 per individual. Each individual was scored by the count of roughly 160 previously reported CMV-associated TCRbeta sequences and the total productive distinct TCRbeta count. A beta-binomial model was reimplemented in Python, and random forests from scikit-learn, run with default parameters, were trained on data from the US cohort. On the Belgian cohort, classifier performance was reported as the median AUC, along with percentile confidence intervals, across 10,000 bootstrap iterations. What TCRdb holds here is the immuneACCESS table cut down to in-frame rearrangements. Part of the clones is not present; checked against another copy, under half of the missing clones reflect an unresolved V gene, and the others are unexplained. V and J calls and clone size are copied from that table; D and trimming were computed from the DNA. This sample gives 35,000 to 40,000 clones in total; 79% of them show up just once. The ten largest clonotypes hold roughly 5.2% of the sample.

The CDR3 measures 14 amino acids from cysteine to phenylalanine. Of the read, only the CDR3 DNA is kept; its 42 bases are in frame from base 1. Germline trimming amounts to 7 bases on V and 2 bases on J, with 5 as the count of junction bases outside the gene matches. Sequences LNHDA (CDR1) and SQIVND (CDR2) are obtained from the germline V gene (reference sequence). This sequence was found in an adult in good health and CMV-seropositive. The chain links TRBV19 with TRBJ1-2; 9 middle bases align to TRBD1. Sequenced material: memory CD4+ T cells from blood. DNA sequence: TGTGCCAGTACTCTGGACAGGGGCAACTATGGCTACACCTTC. The resulting protein is CASTLDRGNYGYTF. Reference TRBV19 and TRBJ1-2 genes cover what lies past the CDR3, so the full variable domain is DGGITQSPKYLFRKEGQNVTLSCEQNLNHDAMYWYRQDPGQGLRLIYYSQIVNDFQKGDIAEGYSVSREKKESFPLTVTSAQKNPTAFYLCASTLDRGNYGYTFGSGTRLTVV.